This entry concerns a single T cell receptor beta chain. This specimen belongs to a study of blood T cell repertoires in COVID-19. Study information: Sites in the United States, Italy and Spain provided acute and convalescent COVID-19 samples. Sources were T cells, B-cell-depleted T cells, or PBMCs; the material itself was cDNA or gDNA.

Unmatched junction bases numbered 10, after V lost 8 bases and J lost 3 bases. CDR1 is SGHAT, CDR2 FQNNGV, per germline. This CDR3 has 16 amino acids. Profiled with immunoSEQ multiplex PCR; TCRdb holds only in-frame clones, not every one. The sample has approximately 230,000 clones, more than 65% seen once; the top ten hold under 4.5%. The sequenced material came from peripheral blood. The sequence came from a middle-aged woman with active or convalescent COVID-19. The V and J genes are TRBV11-2 and TRBJ2-2; 9 nucleotides align to TRBD1. The CDR3, as DNA: TGTGCCAGCTCTCTTACGGGACAGGGCTACACCGGGGAGCTGTTTTTT. Its translation is CASSLTGQGYTGELFF.